Listed below are T cell receptor beta chains from one sample, sequenced in a study of blood T cell repertoires in COVID-19. Data came from immunoSEQ multiplex PCR; TCRdb stores just in-frame clones and leaves some out. In the table there are some 190,000 clones, roughly four fifths of which are singletons. Material for sequencing was peripheral blood. The receptors come from a woman between 45 and 65 years old with acute or convalescent COVID-19. CDR3s include the opening cysteine and the closing phenylalanine or tryptophan. The D gene is left open where the match is weak. Not every row has a clone size; where given, it reads once, few, many or a size class.

>TRBJ1-3|.|TRBV5-1|.
TGCGCCAGCAGCTTGGAAGCGACCCATGGAAACACCATATATTTT
CASSLEATHGNTIYF
>TRBJ2-2|few|TRBV19|TRBD2
TGTGCCAGTAGTCCCTTACCGACTAGCGGAAACACCGGGGAGCTGTTTTTT
CASSPLPTSGNTGELFF
>TRBJ1-2|few|TRBV10-1|.
TGCGCCAGCAGAACAGGGAACTATGGCTACACCTTC
CASRTGNYGYTF
>TRBJ1-1|.|TRBV19|TRBD1
TGTGCCAGTAGTCAGGGGGGCTCTAGCGCTGAAGCTTTCTTT
CASSQGGSSAEAFF
>TRBJ2-7|once|TRBV18|TRBD1
TGTGCCAGCTCACCGGGACAGCAACTCGAGCAGTACTTC
CASSPGQQLEQYF
>TRBJ1-2|.|TRBV27|.
TGTGCCAGCAGTTCCAGGGTGAACCTCTATGGCTACACCTTC
CASSSRVNLYGYTF
>TRBJ1-5|few|TRBV2|.
TGTGCCAGCAGCCCACAGGGAGTCGGAAATCAGCCCCAGCATTTT
CASSPQGVGNQPQHF
>TRBJ2-7|.|TRBV5-6|.
TGTGCCAGCAGCTCGGACAGCAGTTTCCCTGGCGAGCAGTACTTC
CASSSDSSFPGEQYF
>TRBJ2-7|.|TRBV7-2|.
TGTGCCAGCAGCTTAGGTCACGACAGGTCCTACGAGCAGTACTTC
CASSLGHDRSYEQYF
>TRBJ2-2|.|TRBV29-1|TRBD2
TGCAGCGTACCAGCGGGAGACTTCACCGGGGAGCTGTTTTTT
CSVPAGDFTGELFF